A selection of T cell receptor beta chains follows, all from one sample in a study of T-cell reconstitution after alpha-beta-depleted transplantation in children. TCRdb re-derived calls from the PCR reads in MiXCR, one entry per CDR3 protein. The sample includes approximately 800,000 distinct CDR3 sequences, 15% to 20% seen only once; the top ten take approximately 5%. The sequences come from PBMCs, mostly from graft donor cells, collected 360 days after TCRalphabeta/CD19-depleted stem cell transplant. These receptors were obtained from a male patient under 18 who had a stem cell transplant for acute lymphoblastic leukemia, so the T cells may come from the graft donor. Both conserved end residues are part of each CDR3. The D gene is left open where the match is weak. Not all rows give a size; the values are once, few, many and, for expanded clones, a class.

abundance: NA
d_gene: NA
j_gene: TRBJ2-7
v_gene: TRBV12-3/TRBV12-4
CDR3aa: CASSFVVAGYEQYF
CDR3nt: TGTGCCAGCAGTTTTGTTGTAGCCGGGTACGAGCAGTACTTC

abundance: many
d_gene: NA
j_gene: TRBJ1-3
v_gene: TRBV21-1
CDR3aa: CASIRGQDRSGNTIYF
CDR3nt: TGTGCCAGCATTCGAGGACAGGACCGCTCTGGAAACACCATATATTTT

abundance: many
d_gene: TRBD1
j_gene: TRBJ1-2
v_gene: TRBV28
CDR3aa: CASSFGQGNGYTF
CDR3nt: TGTGCCAGCAGTTTTGGACAGGGTAATGGCTACACCTTC

abundance: once
d_gene: TRBD2
j_gene: TRBJ2-7
v_gene: TRBV29-1
CDR3aa: CSAYPSGTYEQYF
CDR3nt: TGCAGCGCCTACCCTAGCGGCACCTACGAGCAGTACTTC

abundance: NA
d_gene: TRBD1
j_gene: TRBJ2-3
v_gene: TRBV12-3/TRBV12-4
CDR3aa: CASRRTGVRTDTQYF
CDR3nt: TGTGCCAGCAGAAGGACAGGGGTGCGCACAGATACGCAGTATTTT

abundance: once
d_gene: TRBD2
j_gene: TRBJ2-3
v_gene: TRBV3-1
CDR3aa: CASSQDGAGPLAGATDTQYF
CDR3nt: TGTGCCAGCAGCCAAGATGGGGCAGGCCCACTAGCGGGAGCGACAGATACGCAGTATTTT

abundance: NA
d_gene: TRBD2
j_gene: TRBJ2-1
v_gene: TRBV20-1
CDR3aa: CSAKTSGRSHVYNEQFF
CDR3nt: TGCAGTGCCAAGACTAGCGGGAGGTCCCACGTTTACAATGAGCAGTTCTTC

abundance: few
d_gene: TRBD1
j_gene: TRBJ2-1
v_gene: TRBV7-9
CDR3aa: CASSLPRTGLSYNEQFF
CDR3nt: TGTGCCAGCAGCTTACCTAGGACAGGCCTCTCCTACAATGAGCAGTTCTTC

abundance: NA
d_gene: TRBD1
j_gene: TRBJ2-7
v_gene: TRBV5-1
CDR3aa: CASSGPGTEFYEQYF
CDR3nt: TGCGCCAGCAGCGGACCCGGGACAGAATTCTACGAGCAGTACTTC

abundance: few
d_gene: TRBD2
j_gene: TRBJ2-3
v_gene: TRBV5-1
CDR3aa: CASSLAGRDTDTQYF
CDR3nt: TGCGCCAGCAGCTTAGCGGGGAGAGACACAGATACGCAGTATTTT

abundance: few
d_gene: NA
j_gene: TRBJ1-1
v_gene: TRBV20-1
CDR3aa: CSARGRIHTEAFF
CDR3nt: TGCAGTGCTAGAGGGAGGATCCACACTGAAGCTTTCTTT

abundance: NA
d_gene: TRBD2
j_gene: TRBJ2-5
v_gene: TRBV12-3/TRBV12-4
CDR3aa: CASSSGTSGLSTQYF
CDR3nt: TGTGCCAGCAGTTCCGGGACTAGCGGGTTGTCGACCCAGTACTTC

abundance: few
d_gene: NA
j_gene: TRBJ2-7
v_gene: TRBV5-5
CDR3aa: CASSPMGPGSYEQYF
CDR3nt: TGTGCCAGCAGCCCGATGGGCCCCGGTTCCTACGAGCAGTACTTC

abundance: few
d_gene: NA
j_gene: TRBJ1-1
v_gene: TRBV3-1
CDR3aa: CASSNGPPGPAFF
CDR3nt: TGTGCCAGCAGCAACGGGCCCCCCGGTCCGGCTTTCTTT

abundance: many
d_gene: NA
j_gene: TRBJ2-1
v_gene: TRBV7-9
CDR3aa: CASSLVVPYNEQFF
CDR3nt: TGTGCCAGCAGCTTAGTCGTTCCTTACAATGAGCAGTTCTTC

abundance: few
d_gene: TRBD2
j_gene: TRBJ2-7
v_gene: TRBV5-1
CDR3aa: CASSFLAGYEQYF
CDR3nt: TGCGCCAGCAGCTTTCTAGCGGGCTACGAGCAGTACTTC

abundance: NA
d_gene: TRBD2
j_gene: TRBJ2-1
v_gene: TRBV5-1
CDR3aa: CASRPGLALYNEQFF
CDR3nt: TGCGCCAGCAGACCGGGACTAGCGCTTTACAATGAGCAGTTCTTC

abundance: few
d_gene: TRBD1
j_gene: TRBJ2-6
v_gene: TRBV11-1
CDR3aa: CASSTRQGRSSGANVLTF
CDR3nt: TGTGCCAGCAGCACCCGACAGGGGCGCAGCTCTGGGGCCAACGTCCTGACTTTC

abundance: NA
d_gene: NA
j_gene: TRBJ1-6
v_gene: TRBV12-3/TRBV12-4
CDR3aa: CASIEQGSYNSPLHF
CDR3nt: TGTGCCAGCATCGAACAGGGTTCCTATAATTCACCCCTCCACTTT

abundance: few
d_gene: TRBD1
j_gene: TRBJ2-7
v_gene: TRBV7-2
CDR3aa: CASRSPGQGPYEQYF
CDR3nt: TGTGCCAGCAGATCACCGGGACAGGGGCCCTACGAGCAGTACTTC

abundance: few
d_gene: TRBD1
j_gene: TRBJ2-7
v_gene: TRBV5-1
CDR3aa: CASSSPGDRHYYEQYF
CDR3nt: TGCGCCAGCAGCTCGCCCGGGGACAGGCACTACTACGAGCAGTACTTC

abundance: NA
d_gene: TRBD1
j_gene: TRBJ1-1
v_gene: TRBV5-4
CDR3aa: CASSTRQGVNTEAFF
CDR3nt: TGTGCCAGCAGCACTAGACAGGGGGTGAACACTGAAGCTTTCTTT

abundance: NA
d_gene: TRBD1
j_gene: TRBJ2-1
v_gene: TRBV5-1
CDR3aa: CASSNRDRVGNEQFF
CDR3nt: TGCGCCAGCAGCAACCGGGACAGGGTAGGCAATGAGCAGTTCTTC

abundance: NA
d_gene: TRBD2
j_gene: TRBJ2-1
v_gene: TRBV5-6
CDR3aa: CASSFGTSGTLHNEQFF
CDR3nt: TGTGCCAGCAGCTTCGGGACTAGCGGGACCCTCCACAATGAGCAGTTCTTC

abundance: many
d_gene: TRBD2
j_gene: TRBJ2-1
v_gene: TRBV4-1
CDR3aa: CASSQGGLAGGPRFF
CDR3nt: TGCGCCAGCAGCCAGGGGGGACTAGCGGGAGGGCCGAGGTTCTTC

abundance: NA
d_gene: TRBD1
j_gene: TRBJ1-1
v_gene: TRBV29-1
CDR3aa: CSPSRQGAFGTEAFF
CDR3nt: TGCAGCCCCTCAAGGCAGGGGGCTTTTGGCACTGAAGCTTTCTTT

abundance: NA
d_gene: NA
j_gene: TRBJ1-6
v_gene: TRBV6-5
CDR3aa: CASSYGTYINSPLHF
CDR3nt: TGTGCCAGCAGTTACGGGACATACATTAATTCACCCCTCCACTTT

abundance: few
d_gene: NA
j_gene: TRBJ2-5
v_gene: TRBV12-3/TRBV12-4
CDR3aa: CASSRDLTWETQYF
CDR3nt: TGTGCCAGCAGCCGGGACCTTACATGGGAGACCCAGTACTTC

abundance: NA
d_gene: TRBD2
j_gene: TRBJ2-5
v_gene: TRBV7-9
CDR3aa: CASSWSGGSETQYF
CDR3nt: TGTGCCAGCAGTTGGAGCGGGGGTTCGGAGACCCAGTACTTC

abundance: many
d_gene: NA
j_gene: TRBJ2-1
v_gene: TRBV5-8
CDR3aa: CASSWEGHDEQFF
CDR3nt: TGTGCCAGCAGCTGGGAAGGTCACGATGAGCAGTTCTTC

abundance: few
d_gene: NA
j_gene: TRBJ1-6
v_gene: TRBV5-5
CDR3aa: CASSLGVPFYNSPLHF
CDR3nt: TGTGCCAGCAGCCTCGGAGTCCCATTCTATAATTCACCCCTCCACTTT

abundance: many
d_gene: NA
j_gene: TRBJ2-3
v_gene: TRBV7-6
CDR3aa: CASSLILDTQYF
CDR3nt: TGTGCCAGCAGCTTAATTTTAGATACGCAGTATTTT

abundance: NA
d_gene: NA
j_gene: TRBJ2-1
v_gene: TRBV10-3
CDR3aa: CAISEGTWGNFNEQFF
CDR3nt: TGTGCCATCAGTGAGGGGACCTGGGGGAATTTCAATGAGCAGTTCTTC

abundance: NA
d_gene: TRBD1
j_gene: TRBJ2-5
v_gene: TRBV25-1
CDR3aa: CASSVDRVIGETQYF
CDR3nt: TGTGCCAGCAGCGTAGACAGGGTCATCGGAGAGACCCAGTACTTC

abundance: few
d_gene: NA
j_gene: TRBJ2-3
v_gene: TRBV24-1
CDR3aa: CATSDLTLADTQYF
CDR3nt: TGTGCCACCAGTGATTTGACGCTAGCGGATACGCAGTATTTT

abundance: NA
d_gene: NA
j_gene: TRBJ2-1
v_gene: TRBV20-1
CDR3aa: CSARDWTEQFF
CDR3nt: TGCAGTGCTAGAGATTGGACAGAGCAGTTCTTC

abundance: few
d_gene: TRBD2
j_gene: TRBJ2-3
v_gene: TRBV6-2/TRBV6-3
CDR3aa: CASRPLAGVTDTQYF
CDR3nt: TGTGCCAGCAGACCCCTAGCGGGAGTAACAGATACGCAGTATTTT

abundance: NA
d_gene: NA
j_gene: TRBJ1-1
v_gene: TRBV10-3
CDR3aa: CAISGMSEGRGYTEAFF
CDR3nt: TGTGCCATCAGTGGGATGAGTGAGGGCAGGGGCTACACTGAAGCTTTCTTT

abundance: many
d_gene: NA
j_gene: TRBJ2-3
v_gene: TRBV5-1
CDR3aa: CASSLGSGTDTQYF
CDR3nt: TGCGCCAGCAGCTTGGGGAGCGGCACAGATACGCAGTATTTT

abundance: NA
d_gene: NA
j_gene: TRBJ2-4
v_gene: TRBV15
CDR3aa: CATSRVGTKNIQYF
CDR3nt: TGTGCCACCAGCAGAGTGGGGACCAAAAACATTCAGTACTTC

abundance: few
d_gene: NA
j_gene: TRBJ2-7
v_gene: TRBV15
CDR3aa: CATSRGVSASYEQYF
CDR3nt: TGTGCCACCTCCCGAGGAGTGAGCGCTTCCTACGAGCAGTACTTC

abundance: NA
d_gene: TRBD2
j_gene: TRBJ2-4
v_gene: TRBV5-1
CDR3aa: CASSLTGRGAKNIQYF
CDR3nt: TGCGCCAGCAGCTTGACCGGGAGGGGGGCCAAAAACATTCAGTACTTC